The subject of this entry is one TCR beta chain. The target antigen is unknown. This CDR3 is also generated by other DNA sequences in the sample. This sample is drawn from a study of cytomegalovirus exposure and HLA in healthy donors. Study context: Earlier, 150 million to 200 million T cells were analyzed, and fewer than 120 million unique TCR beta sequences were found among them. In an early release, HLA-typed donors contributed some 88 million unique TCR sequences.

Amplification used 60 Vbeta primers and 13 Jbeta primers. Some clones are missing from TCRdb's copy, which holds only in-frame ones; the method was immunoSEQ multiplex PCR. Of 190,000 or so clones in the sample, about 80% were seen once. Whole-study results and caveats: A list of roughly 160 TCR beta chains associated with cytomegalovirus was given. TCR beta V- and J-gene trimming, according to a later analysis, was linked to a missense DCLRE1C variant.

The CDR3 extends over 13 amino acids. Between the trimmed V and J ends, which lost 0 bases and 0 bases, there was a span of 3 bases. The V gene's germline CDR1 is SGDLS and CDR2 YYNGEE. This rearrangement joins TRBV9 to TRBJ1-1, with no clear D. The sequencing sample was made of PBMCs. The clonotype comes from a woman aged 50 to 65 in good health and CMV-seropositive. The CDR3 spells CASSVAVNTEAFF. The CDR3 nucleotides read TGTGCCAGCAGCGTAGCAGTGAACACTGAAGCTTTCTTT.